The 20 T cell receptor beta chains reported below all come from one sample, sequenced in a study of OX40 agonist ivuxolimab in advanced cancers. Generated by immunoSEQ multiplex PCR, the TCRdb table keeps only in-frame clones and is missing some. The repertoire includes tens of thousands of clones, around 87% of them detected once, and roughly 25% sits in the top ten. The sample consisted of CD4+ or CD8+ T cells sorted from blood, taken in a trial of the OX40 agonist ivuxolimab. These receptors all come from an adult with an advanced solid tumor such as melanoma, head and neck, liver or kidney cancer.

The chain links TRBV6-5 to TRBJ1-5; 7 bases line up with TRBD1. The CDR3 runs 13 residues. V gave up 6 bases and J gave up 4 bases; unmatched junction bases: 3. CDR1 is MNHEY, CDR2 SVGAGI, per germline. The CDR3 DNA reads as TGTGCCAGCAGCACGACAGGGAATCAGCCCCAGCATTTT. It specifies CASSTTGNQPQHF.

V is TRBV13 and J is TRBJ2-3; D may be TRBD1 (5 bases). Trimming stripped 1 base from V and 10 bases from J, with 18 bases between. Per the germline V gene, CDR1 is PRHDT and CDR2 is FYEKMQ (reference sequence). This CDR3 contains 15 residues. CDR3 loop: CASSLVLFGARPQYF. For the CDR3, the DNA is TGTGCCAGCAGCTTAGTTTTATTTGGGGCGCGGCCGCAGTATTTT.

This chain links TRBV4-1 with TRBJ2-7, with 7 bases that match TRBD2. CDR1 is MGHRA and CDR2 is YSYEKL in the germline V gene. Unmatched junction bases numbered 12, after V lost 1 base and J lost 6 bases. The CDR3 extends over 16 amino acids. CDR3: CASSQVYAGVGIEQYF. CDR3 sequence (DNA): TGCGCCAGCAGCCAAGTCTATGCGGGAGTCGGTATCGAGCAGTACTTC.

The V and J genes are TRBV28 and TRBJ2-7; TRBD1 matches at 8 bases. Trimming cost V 7 bases and J 2 bases; bases outside gene matches: 4. Germline CDR1 is MDHEN and CDR2 is SYDVKM. CDR3 length: 13 residues. CDR3 in DNA: TGTGCCAGCATCGGACAGGGCCCCTACGAGCAGTACTTC. This sequence encodes CASIGQGPYEQYF.

The chain recombines TRBV2 with TRBJ1-2; the D gene is possibly TRBD1 (5 bases). This CDR3 region has 13 residues. The V gene's germline CDR1 is SNHLY and CDR2 FYNNEI. Trimming took 7 bases from V and 4 from J, leaving 13 bases between them. The CDR3, as DNA: TGTGCCAGCATGAAGGGACCCGGCTATGGCTACACCTTC. Protein sequence: CASMKGPGYGYTF.

This chain connects TRBV9 to TRBJ2-1, with 12 bases matching TRBD1. V was clipped by 3 bases and J by 16 bases; unmatched bases: 11. Germline CDR1 is SGDLS and CDR2 is YYNGEE. This CDR3 is built from 14 residues. In DNA form, the CDR3 reads TGTGCCAGCAGCGCGGGACAGGGGGCGCCTCCCCGCTTCTTC. Translated: CASSAGQGAPPRFF.

In the case of this clone: Germline is not matched at one junction end, which may reflect a read error. This rearrangement joins TRBV9 to TRBJ1-2; D unresolved. The length of the CDR3 is 15 residues. CDR1 and CDR2 (germline): SGDLS, YYNGEE. CDR3 sequence: CASNVIPSTNYGYTF. For the CDR3, the DNA is TGTGCCAGCAACGTAATCCCAAGCACTAACTATGGCTACACCTTC.

The chain joins TRBV10-2 to TRBJ1-2, with a weak D call TRBD1 (5 bases). Trimming removed 7 bases from V and 8 bases from J, with 17 bases in between. The CDR3 covers 13 residues. Looked up from germline, CDR1 is WSHSY and CDR2 is SAAADI. This CDR3 is CASTPGGGEGYTF. The CDR3 DNA sequence: TGCGCCAGCACCCCGGGCGGGGGTGAGGGCTACACCTTC.

This chain connects TRBV7-2 to TRBJ2-2, with 10 bases that match TRBD1. V trimming: 5 bases; J trimming: 8 bases; junction bases outside the gene matches: 5. In germline, CDR1 is SGHTA, CDR2 FQGNSA. The CDR3 has 14 amino acids. The CDR3 region is CASSPRQGAGELFF. In DNA form, the CDR3 reads TGTGCCAGCAGCCCCCGACAGGGGGCTGGGGAGCTGTTTTTT.

The chain has TRBV5-4 and TRBJ2-7, with 8 bases matching TRBD2. V lost 0 bases and J lost 1; bases outside the gene matches: 3. CDR1 is SGHNT and CDR2 is YYREEE in the germline V gene (reference sequence). The CDR3 sequence is 15 residues long. The CDR3 sequence is CASSLESGRSYEQYF. The CDR3 nucleotides are TGTGCCAGCAGCTTGGAGAGCGGGAGATCCTACGAGCAGTACTTC.

This clone showed up just once. One end of the junction fails to match germline, which may point to a read error. In DNA, the CDR3 is TGTGCTAGCAGCTTATACGGGAGTAACGGAGAGACCCAGTACTTC. It encodes CASSLYGSNGETQYF. This chain links TRBV7-7 with TRBJ2-5; perhaps TRBD2 as D (6 bases). The CDR3 is 15 residues long. Germline CDR1 SSHAT, CDR2 FNYEAQ (reference sequence).

This chain links TRBV5-1 with TRBJ1-1, with 9 nucleotides matching TRBD1. The CDR3 totals 15 residues. The ends lost 1 base at V and 7 bases at J; junction bases unmatched: 8. Germline CDR1 SGHRS, CDR2 YFSETQ. For the CDR3, the DNA is TGCGCCAGCAGCTTGATAGTAGGACAGGGGCTTGAAGCTTTCTTT. Translation gives CASSLIVGQGLEAFF.

The chain uses TRBV18 and TRBJ2-7, with 9 bases identical to TRBD1. Trimming cost V 5 bases and J 3 bases; bases outside gene matches: 2. Germline V gene data show CDR1 as KGHSH and CDR2 as LQKENI. CDR3 length: 13 residues. CDR3 nucleotides: TGTGCCAGCTCAGAGGGACAGGGCTACGAGCAGTACTTC. This encodes CASSEGQGYEQYF. Full variable domain (missing parts from reference TRBV18 and TRBJ2-7): NAGVMQNPRHLVRRRGQEARLRCSPMKGHSHVYWYRQLPEEGLKFMVYLQKENIIDESGMPKERFSAEFPKEGPSILRIQQVVRGDSAAYFCASSEGQGYEQYFGPGTRLTVT.

The rearrangement uses TRBV2 and TRBJ2-3, with D maybe TRBD1 (6 bases). The CDR3 length is 15 residues. The V end was cut by 6 bases, the J end by 4 bases, with 17 bases between. From germline, CDR1 is SNHLY and CDR2 FYNNEI. CDR3 nucleotides: TGTGCCAGCAGCCGGTCACAGGGCTGGGCAGATACGCAGTATTTT. It codes for CASSRSQGWADTQYF.

The CDR3 sequence: CASSLDSIYGYTF. As DNA, the CDR3 is TGTGCCAGCAGCTTGGACAGTATCTATGGCTACACCTTC. The J gene is TRBJ1-2, the V gene TRBV5-8, with D unresolved. The germline gives CDR1 SGHTS, CDR2 YDEGEE. The CDR3 extends over 13 amino acids. V was pared by 0 bases and J by 4 bases, with 7 bases between.

The chain links TRBV2 to TRBJ1-2, with unresolved D. V was cut by 1 base and J by 4 bases, with 10 bases left in between. Germline lookup yields CDR1 SNHLY and CDR2 FYNNEI. The CDR3 has 14 amino acids. CDR3 in amino acids: CASSEVTAIYGYTF. DNA of the CDR3: TGTGCCAGCAGTGAAGTTACAGCTATCTATGGCTACACCTTC.

The chain carries TRBV9 and TRBJ2-1, with a tentative D call TRBD2 (6 bases). V was pared by 0 bases and J by 2 bases, with 15 bases between. Germline lookup yields CDR1 SGDLS and CDR2 YYNGEE. This CDR3 has 17 residues. CDR3 DNA: TGTGCCAGCAGCGTAGCCTCGGCGGGGACGGCCTACAATGAGCAGTTCTTC. Amino acids: CASSVASAGTAYNEQFF.

This chain connects TRBV7-2 to TRBJ1-1; D unclear. V was shortened by 5 bases and J by 3 bases, with 13 bases between the two germline ends. The CDR3 sequence is 14 residues long. The germline CDR1 and CDR2 sequences are SGHTA and FQGNSA. The CDR3 loop is CASSGMAQDTEAFF. The DNA of the CDR3 is TGTGCCAGCAGCGGCATGGCCCAGGACACTGAAGCTTTCTTT.

The rearrangement uses TRBV28 and TRBJ1-3; D is ambiguous. Deletions cut 7 bases from V and 0 bases from J, with 16 bases between. This CDR3 comprises 16 residues. Germline loops: CDR1 MDHEN, CDR2 SYDVKM. CDR3 bases: TGTGCCAGCACCTACGGCGGCTCAAGCTCTGGAAACACCATATATTTT. It translates to CASTYGGSSSGNTIYF.

The gene calls are TRBV28 and TRBJ2-4, with D perhaps matching TRBD1 (7 bases). The V end lost 11 bases, the J end lost 1 base, and 12 bases lay between the germline ends. Germline V lookup: CDR1 MDHEN, CDR2 SYDVKM. The CDR3 loop spans 13 amino acids. The CDR3: CAGAGGAKNIQYF. The CDR3 coding sequence is TGTGCCGGTGCAGGGGGGGCCAAAAACATTCAGTACTTC.